This is a list of T cell receptor beta chains from one sample in a study of shared clonotypes between healthy human individuals. Clones were sequenced by immunoSEQ multiplex PCR, and TCRdb holds only the in-frame ones, with some missing. The table shows 1,400,000 or so clones, with less than 99% occurring only once. The sequenced sample was naive CD4+ T cells sorted from blood. The source is a man younger than 45 in good health. The CDR3 runs from the conserved cysteine through the conserved F or W. D genes are given only for firm matches. The size entry is marked missing in some rows and otherwise reads once, few, many or a size class.

clone size | D gene | J gene | V gene | CDR3 length | CDR3 protein | CDR3 DNA
NA | TRBD1 | TRBJ2-7 | TRBV18 | 14 | CASSKGQGTYEQYF | TGTGCCAGCTCAAAGGGACAGGGAACCTACGAGCAGTACTTC
NA | TRBD1 | TRBJ1-1 | TRBV9 | 14 | CASSRTGQSTEAFF | TGTGCCAGCAGTCGGACAGGGCAGAGCACTGAAGCTTTCTTT
once | NA | TRBJ1-1 | TRBV6-5 | 13 | CATKMPLNTEAFF | TGTGCCACGAAGATGCCGTTGAACACTGAAGCTTTCTTT
NA | TRBD1 | TRBJ1-2 | TRBV27 | 18 | CASTSRRQGHGLGYGYTF | TGTGCCAGCACCTCCCGGAGACAGGGGCACGGACTTGGCTATGGCTACACCTTC
NA | TRBD2 | TRBJ2-3 | TRBV6-5 | 15 | CASTSSGRGLDTQYF | TGTGCCAGCACCTCGAGCGGGAGGGGATTGGATACGCAGTATTTT
once | NA | TRBJ2-3 | TRBV6-1 | 13 | CASSSSPGDTQYF | TGTGCCAGCAGCAGCAGTCCGGGAGATACGCAGTATTTT
NA | NA | TRBJ2-5 | TRBV29-1 | 13 | CSVGSGLQETQYF | TGCAGCGTTGGGTCTGGGCTCCAAGAGACCCAGTACTTC
NA | TRBD1 | TRBJ1-2 | TRBV28 | 13 | CASSLDRGRGYTF | TGTGCCAGCAGTTTGGACAGGGGTAGGGGCTACACCTTC
NA | NA | TRBJ1-1 | TRBV6-4 | 14 | CASRKEATNTEAFF | TGTGCCAGCAGAAAGGAGGCAACGAACACTGAAGCTTTCTTT
once | NA | TRBJ2-5 | TRBV15 | 15 | CATSRDRPGVETQYF | TGTGCCACCAGCAGAGATCGCCCAGGGGTGGAGACCCAGTACTTC
NA | TRBD1 | TRBJ2-5 | TRBV7-8 | 13 | CASSPTGEETQYF | TGTGCCAGCAGCCCGACAGGGGAAGAGACCCAGTACTTC
NA | TRBD1 | TRBJ2-3 | TRBV29-1 | 14 | CSVYKMTGTDTQYF | TGCAGCGTTTACAAAATGACAGGGACAGATACGCAGTATTTT
NA | TRBD2 | TRBJ2-3 | TRBV7-2 | 12 | CASLGGADTQYF | TGTGCCAGTCTCGGGGGGGCAGATACGCAGTATTTT
NA | NA | TRBJ2-3 | TRBV5-1 | 24 | CASRSSLWVDRRQGSLMGTDTQYF | TGCGCCAGCAGGTCCTCCTTGTGGGTAGATAGGAGGCAGGGGTCTTTGATGGGCACAGATACGCAGTATTTT
NA | TRBD1 | TRBJ2-3 | TRBV9 | 15 | CASSVDRGGTDTQYF | TGTGCCAGCAGCGTCGACAGGGGTGGCACAGATACGCAGTATTTT
NA | TRBD2 | TRBJ2-7 | TRBV28 | 15 | CASRDFRLAGDEQYF | TGTGCCAGCAGGGATTTCCGACTAGCGGGAGACGAGCAGTACTTC
NA | NA | TRBJ1-3 | TRBV4-3 | 15 | CASSHIDSSGNTIYF | TGCGCCAGCAGCCATATTGACAGCTCTGGAAACACCATATATTTT
NA | NA | TRBJ1-5 | TRBV18 | 11 | CASSPGQPQHF | TGTGCCAGCTCACCGGGTCAGCCCCAGCATTTT
NA | NA | TRBJ2-7 | TRBV2 | 12 | CASSEEGYEQYF | TGTGCCAGCAGTGAAGAGGGATACGAGCAGTACTTC
NA | NA | TRBJ1-2 | TRBV29-1 | 11 | CSVDRGGGYTF | TGCAGCGTTGATAGGGGAGGTGGCTACACCTTC
NA | NA | TRBJ2-1 | TRBV28 | 11 | CASSPYNEQFF | TGTGCCAGCAGTCCCTACAATGAGCAGTTCTTC
NA | NA | TRBJ2-1 | TRBV28 | 14 | CASSLWGERNEQFF | TGTGCCAGCAGTTTATGGGGGGAACGGAATGAGCAGTTCTTC
once | TRBD2 | TRBJ2-1 | TRBV7-9 | 15 | CASSRGGSSYNEQFF | TGTGCCAGCAGCCGGGGAGGGAGCTCCTACAATGAGCAGTTCTTC
once | TRBD2 | TRBJ2-4 | TRBV5-1 | 18 | CASSLFGSTGGNKNIQYF | TGCGCCAGCAGCCTCTTCGGTTCTACGGGGGGAAACAAAAACATTCAGTACTTC
NA | TRBD2 | TRBJ2-3 | TRBV5-4 | 15 | CASSSLAGGPDTQYF | TGTGCCAGCAGCTCCTTAGCGGGAGGACCAGATACGCAGTATTTT
NA | TRBD2 | TRBJ2-7 | TRBV11-2 | 17 | CATRDLLGREGRDEQYF | TGTGCCACCCGGGACCTACTAGGACGGGAGGGTCGGGACGAGCAGTACTTC
NA | TRBD2 | TRBJ2-1 | TRBV7-2 | 17 | CASSSRMGSGSHSEQFF | TGTGCCAGCAGCTCCCGGATGGGTAGCGGGAGCCACAGTGAGCAGTTCTTC
NA | NA | TRBJ2-2 | TRBV27 | 15 | CASSFRGSNTGELFF | TGTGCCAGCAGTTTCAGGGGATCGAACACCGGGGAGCTGTTTTTT
NA | NA | TRBJ2-1 | TRBV7-3 | 15 | CASSAKKTIYNEQFF | TGTGCCAGCAGCGCAAAAAAAACTATCTACAATGAGCAGTTCTTC
NA | NA | TRBJ2-5 | TRBV7-8 | 13 | CASSLGVGETQYF | TGTGCCAGCAGCTTAGGTGTTGGGGAGACCCAGTACTTC
once | NA | TRBJ2-7 | TRBV14 | 17 | CASSQVRGRGPSYEQYF | TGTGCCAGCAGCCAAGTTAGGGGGCGGGGACCTTCCTACGAGCAGTACTTC
NA | NA | TRBJ1-2 | TRBV9 | 14 | CASSEGGGEKGYTF | TGTGCCAGCAGCGAAGGAGGTGGAGAAAAAGGCTACACCTTC
NA | TRBD1 | TRBJ1-4 | TRBV5-1 | 16 | CASSLGDRTPNEKLFF | TGCGCCAGCAGCTTGGGGGACAGGACCCCTAATGAAAAACTGTTTTTT
NA | NA | TRBJ2-3 | TRBV2 | 16 | CASSVGRVIGTDTQYF | TGTGCCAGCAGTGTAGGCAGGGTGATTGGCACAGATACGCAGTATTTT
NA | NA | TRBJ1-3 | TRBV11-2 | 15 | CASSTRDTSGNTIYF | TGTGCCAGCAGCACCCGGGACACCTCTGGAAACACCATATATTTT